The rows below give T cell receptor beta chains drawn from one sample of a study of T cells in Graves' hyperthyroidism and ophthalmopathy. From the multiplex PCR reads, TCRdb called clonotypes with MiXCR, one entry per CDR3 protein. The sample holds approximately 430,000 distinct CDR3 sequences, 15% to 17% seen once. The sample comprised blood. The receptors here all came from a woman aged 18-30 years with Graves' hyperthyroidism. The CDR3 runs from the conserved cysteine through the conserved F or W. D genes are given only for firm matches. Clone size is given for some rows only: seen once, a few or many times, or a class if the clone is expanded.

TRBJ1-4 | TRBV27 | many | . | TGTGCCAGCAGGCGGGGGTACCCAACTAATGAAAAACTGTTTTTT | CASRRGYPTNEKLFF
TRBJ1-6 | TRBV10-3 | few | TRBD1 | TGTGCCATCAGGACAGGGGGCATAGCTTCACCCCTCCACTTT | CAIRTGGIASPLHF
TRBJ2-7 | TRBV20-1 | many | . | TGCAGTGCCCATAAAGGGTCCTACGAGCAGTACTTC | CSAHKGSYEQYF
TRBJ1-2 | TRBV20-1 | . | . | TGCAGTGCTATAGGGCAGTTATATGGCTACACCTTC | CSAIGQLYGYTF
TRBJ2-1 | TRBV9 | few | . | TGTGCCAGCAGCCCGACGTATGGGGGCGGGGATTACAATGAGCAGTTCTTC | CASSPTYGGGDYNEQFF
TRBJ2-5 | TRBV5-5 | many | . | TGTGCCAGCAGCCCCGAGGGACTTACGGGGGAGACCCAGTACTTC | CASSPEGLTGETQYF
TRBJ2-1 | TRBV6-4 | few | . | TGTGCGAGCAGTGTCCTCCGGGACTCGGGTGTCGATGAGCAGTTCTTC | CASSVLRDSGVDEQFF
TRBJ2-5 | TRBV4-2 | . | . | TGTGCCAGCAGCCAAGGGTGGGGCGGGGCAGAGACCCAGTACTTC | CASSQGWGGAETQYF
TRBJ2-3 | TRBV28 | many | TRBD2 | TGTGCCAGCAGTTTGGCCCCAGCGGGAGGCCCCACAGATACGCAGTATTTT | CASSLAPAGGPTDTQYF
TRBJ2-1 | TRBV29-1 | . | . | TGCAGCGTTTCCGTCTTAGGGGCCTACAATGAGCAGTTCTTC | CSVSVLGAYNEQFF
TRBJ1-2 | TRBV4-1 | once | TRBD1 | TGCGCCAGCAGCCAGGGACAGGGGGCGCATGGCTACACCTTC | CASSQGQGAHGYTF
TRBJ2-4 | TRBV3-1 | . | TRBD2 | TGTGCCAGCAGCCAGGGAGGGTACGATCTGACCAAAAACATTCAGTACTTC | CASSQGGYDLTKNIQYF
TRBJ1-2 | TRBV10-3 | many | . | TGTGCCATCAGTTATCAGGAGGGCAGTGGCTACACCTTC | CAISYQEGSGYTF
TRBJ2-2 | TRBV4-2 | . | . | TGTGCCAGCAGCCAAGATCCAGGGCCGGCGGACACCGGGGAGCTGTTTTTT | CASSQDPGPADTGELFF
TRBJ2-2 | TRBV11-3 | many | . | TGTGCCAGCAGCTTAGATCGCATCGGGGCCTCGAACACCGGGGAGCTGTTTTTT | CASSLDRIGASNTGELFF
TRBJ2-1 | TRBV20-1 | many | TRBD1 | TGCAGTCTTAGACAGGGGATGAATGGTGAGCAGTTCTTC | CSLRQGMNGEQFF
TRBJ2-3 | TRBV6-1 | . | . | TGTGCCAGCAGTGAAGAGGTAGCGCAAGATACGCAGTATTTT | CASSEEVAQDTQYF
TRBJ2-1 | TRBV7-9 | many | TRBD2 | TGTGCCAGCAGCTCCATAGCGGGGGGGAGCTCCTACAATGAGCAGTTCTTC | CASSSIAGGSSYNEQFF
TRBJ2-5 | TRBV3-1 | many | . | TGTGCCAGCAGCCAAGATATCCGCAGGGGTCCAGAGACCCAGTACTTC | CASSQDIRRGPETQYF